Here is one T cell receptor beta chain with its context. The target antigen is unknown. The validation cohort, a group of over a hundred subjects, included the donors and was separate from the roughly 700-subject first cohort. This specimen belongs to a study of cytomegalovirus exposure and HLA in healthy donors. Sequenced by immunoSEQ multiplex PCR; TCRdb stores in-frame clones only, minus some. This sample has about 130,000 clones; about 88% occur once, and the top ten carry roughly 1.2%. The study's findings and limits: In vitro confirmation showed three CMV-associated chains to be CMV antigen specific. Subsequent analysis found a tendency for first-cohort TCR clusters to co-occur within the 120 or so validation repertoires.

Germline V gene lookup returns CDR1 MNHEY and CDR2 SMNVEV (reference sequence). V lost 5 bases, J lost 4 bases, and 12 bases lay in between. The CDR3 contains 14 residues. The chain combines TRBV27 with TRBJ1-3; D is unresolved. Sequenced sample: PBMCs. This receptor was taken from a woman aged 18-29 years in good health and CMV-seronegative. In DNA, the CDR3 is TGTGCCAGCAGTACGGACGGCGGGGGAAACACCATATATTTT. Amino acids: CASSTDGGGNTIYF.